This passage covers 21 T cell receptor beta chains from one sample sequenced in a study of neoadjuvant anti-PD-1 for oral cavity cancer. The repertoire was sequenced with immunoSEQ multiplex PCR; TCRdb's copy has only in-frame clones and lacks some. The data show 18,000 or so clones, approximately 79% seen once. The sequencing here drew on PBMCs, taken before nivolumab (anti-PD-1) treatment. Every receptor here comes from a person aged 35 to 85 with oral cavity squamous cell carcinoma.

The chain combines TRBV30 with TRBJ2-7; the D gene is possibly TRBD1 (6 bases). There are 16 residues in the CDR3. CDR1 and CDR2 (germline): GTSNPN, SVGIG (reference sequence). V shed 2 bases and J shed 6 bases, with 23 bases lying between them. DNA of the CDR3: TGTGCCTGGAGTCCCGCCCGGACAGTAATAGGGCCCGAGCAGTACTTC. Translation gives CAWSPARTVIGPEQYF.

This chain uses TRBV7-2 with TRBJ2-1; 8 bases line up with TRBD2. CDR3 length equals 15 residues. Germline loops: CDR1 SGHTA, CDR2 FQGNSA. V shed 1 base, J shed 8 bases, and the junction held 7 bases outside the gene matches. The CDR3 DNA reads TGTGCCAGCAGCTTAGAGTTCGGACTAGCCCATGAGCAGTTCTTC. Amino acids: CASSLEFGLAHEQFF.

V is TRBV4-2 and J is TRBJ2-7; D possibly corresponds to TRBD2 (6 bases). Trimming left V 5 bases short and J 0 bases short, with 17 bases between. The CDR3 sequence is 16 residues long. Germline V lookup: CDR1 LGHNA, CDR2 YNFKEQ. The chain's CDR3 is CASSYEPGLSSYEQYF. In DNA, the CDR3 is TGTGCCAGCAGCTATGAACCGGGACTGAGCTCCTACGAGCAGTACTTC.

This chain connects TRBV5-4 to TRBJ1-1; perhaps TRBD1 as D (6 bases). CDR1 is SGHNT, CDR2 YYREEE, per germline (reference sequence). Trimming removed 3 bases at V and 1 base at J, with 13 bases between. The CDR3 runs 15 residues. The CDR3 bases are TGTGCCAGCAGCTCAGCTCTGACAGGGAACACTGAAGCTTTCTTT. Translation gives CASSSALTGNTEAFF. Full variable domain (missing parts from reference TRBV5-4 and TRBJ1-1): ETGVTQSPTHLIKTRGQQVTLRCSSQSGHNTVSWYQQALGQGPQFIFQYYREEENGRGNFPPRFSGLQFPNYSSELNVNALELDDSALYLCASSSALTGNTEAFFGQGTRLTVV.

The V call is TRBV29-1, the J call TRBJ1-2, with D tentatively TRBD1 (5 bases). The CDR3 is 12 residues long. With 6 bases removed from V and 4 bases from J, the gap between germline ends came to 12 bases. The germline V gene has CDR1 SQVTM and CDR2 ANQGSEA. The CDR3 sequence: CSVRTQGYGYTF. DNA for the CDR3: TGCAGCGTACGGACCCAGGGCTATGGCTACACCTTC.

This clone was seen more than once but under ten times. V usage is TRBV5-6 and J usage is TRBJ2-7; 11 bases match TRBD1. The V gene end was trimmed by 4 bases and the J gene end by 6 bases; junction bases not matched to a gene: 3. The CDR3 runs to 13 residues. Germline V gene sequence: CDR1 SGHDT, CDR2 YYEEEE. In DNA form, the CDR3 reads TGTGCCAGCAGCGGGGACAGGGGGAGCGAGCAGTACTTC. Its translation is CASSGDRGSEQYF.

This clone occurred a few times. The chain joins TRBV30 to TRBJ2-5, with 8 positions matching TRBD1. The CDR3 is 15 amino acids. Losses at the gene ends were 3 bases for V and 2 bases for J; bases not matched to a gene: 8. CDR1 GTSNPN and CDR2 SVGIG come from the germline V gene (reference sequence). The CDR3 coding sequence is TGTGCCTGGAGACCCCTCGACAGGGGTCAAGAGACCCAGTACTTC. Translating gives CAWRPLDRGQETQYF.

This chain joins TRBV4-2 and TRBJ2-3; the D is unclear. Germline CDR1 is LGHNA and CDR2 is YNFKEQ. The ends were cut back, 0 bases at V and 12 bases at J, with 10 bases in the middle. This CDR3 has 12 residues. The CDR3 DNA reads as TGTGCCAGCAGCCAAGATCGCTCCCCCCAGTATTTT. This encodes CASSQDRSPQYF.

The V call is TRBV27, the J call TRBJ2-3; 11 bases map to TRBD2. Per germline, CDR1 MNHEY and CDR2 SMNVEV (reference sequence). The junction had 7 bases not matched to a gene; V was cut back by 5 bases and J by 0 bases. This CDR3 region has 17 residues. This CDR3 is CASSGSGRAPSTDTQYF. The CDR3 nucleotides read TGTGCCAGCAGTGGTAGCGGGAGGGCCCCTAGCACAGATACGCAGTATTTT.

The chain uses TRBV6-6 and TRBJ1-1; the D gene is possibly TRBD1 (5 bases). Per the germline V gene, CDR1 is MNHNY and CDR2 is SVGAGI (reference sequence). CDR3 size: 13 residues. V was shortened by 2 bases and J by 4 bases, with 8 bases between the two germline ends. The CDR3: CASSYVGGTEAFF. CDR3 coding DNA: TGTGCCAGCAGTTACGTGGGGGGCACTGAAGCTTTCTTT.

The chain has TRBV6-5 and TRBJ1-1; D gene unclear. This CDR3 comprises 14 residues. The germline CDR1 and CDR2 sequences are MNHEY and SVGAGI. Trimming took 2 bases from V and 1 from J, leaving 8 bases between them. The CDR3 spells CASSYVQANTEAFF. CDR3 nucleotides: TGTGCCAGCAGTTACGTTCAGGCGAACACTGAAGCTTTCTTT.

This clone appeared once. The chain carries TRBV7-9 and TRBJ2-6; the match to TRBD1 covers 7 bases. CDR3 length equals 15 residues. The trim removed 6 bases at V and 4 bases at J, leaving 6 bases unmatched. Germline values: CDR1 SEHNR, CDR2 FQNEAQ (reference sequence). Written as DNA, the CDR3 is TGTGCCAGCAGTCGTACAGGGGCAGGGGCCAACGTCCTGACTTTC. Translated, it gives CASSRTGAGANVLTF.

This clone was recorded once. This chain connects TRBV19 to TRBJ2-1, with TRBD2 matching over 10 bases. The J segment lost 9 bases and the V segment lost 4 bases, leaving 6 bases of the junction unmatched. The CDR3 consists of 14 residues. Germline V gene data show CDR1 as LNHDA and CDR2 as SQIVND (reference sequence). The CDR3 sequence is CASSTGTSVGEQFF. The CDR3 DNA sequence: TGTGCCAGTAGTACCGGGACTAGCGTGGGTGAGCAGTTCTTC.

This rearrangement joins TRBV2 to TRBJ1-1, with D possibly being TRBD1 (6 bases). There are 13 residues in the CDR3. Trimming left V 7 bases short and J 6 bases short, with 15 bases between. CDR1 SNHLY and CDR2 FYNNEI come from the germline V gene. CDR3 sequence: CASNGGRGPEAFF. The DNA for the CDR3 is TGTGCCAGCAACGGGGGGCGGGGGCCTGAAGCTTTCTTT.

The V gene is TRBV15, the J gene TRBJ2-7; the D call may be TRBD1 or TRBD2 (5 bases each). Trimming took off 0 bases at V and 3 bases at J, with 15 bases between the two ends. The CDR3 has 16 amino acids. Germline V gene data show CDR1 as LNHNV and CDR2 as YYDKDF (reference sequence). CDR3 DNA sequence: TGTGCCACCAGCAGAGAGGGGTTCGGGGCCCGCTACGAGCAGTACTTC. Translation: CATSREGFGARYEQYF.

This chain connects TRBV10-1 to TRBJ2-1; D not certain. The V end lost 8 bases, the J end lost 0 bases, and 11 bases lay between the germline ends. CDR1 and CDR2 from the germline V gene are WNHNN and SYGVQD (reference sequence). CDR3 length: 14 amino acids. CDR3: CASSRASSYNEQFF. Here the CDR3 DNA reads TGCGCCAGCTCCCGGGCCAGCTCCTACAATGAGCAGTTCTTC.

In regard to this clone: A junction boundary mismatches the germline segment, possibly from a read error. The chain combines TRBV7-7 with TRBJ2-3; no reliable D call. CDR3 length: 19 amino acids. Looked up from germline, CDR1 is SSHAT and CDR2 is FNYEAQ (reference sequence). CDR3 residues: CASSLAITGRAESTDTQYF. The DNA for the CDR3 is TGTGCTAGCAGCTTGGCCATCACCGGCCGGGCGGAGAGCACAGATACGCAGTATTTT.

This chain links TRBV27 with TRBJ2-3; 7 positions match TRBD1. The ends lost 8 bases at V and 3 bases at J; junction bases unmatched: 8. Germline CDR1 is MNHEY and CDR2 is SMNVEV (reference sequence). The CDR3 sequence is 14 residues long. This chain's CDR3 is CASAQGDWTDTQYF. DNA of the CDR3: TGTGCCAGCGCGCAGGGGGATTGGACAGATACGCAGTATTTT.

This clone was seen just once. The chain recombines TRBV30 with TRBJ1-1; TRBD1 aligns across 10 bases. Per germline, CDR1 GTSNPN and CDR2 SVGIG (reference sequence). After removal of 4 bases from V and 5 bases from J, the junction contained 4 bases not matched to a gene. The CDR3 contains 13 residues. CDR3 in DNA: TGTGCCTGGACCAGACAGGGGGCGACTGAAGCTTTCTTT. Translated: CAWTRQGATEAFF.

The CDR3 spells CASSESPAPEAFF. The CDR3 DNA sequence: TGTGCCAGTAGTGAGAGTCCGGCCCCCGAAGCTTTCTTT. The chain carries TRBV19 and TRBJ1-1; D uncertain. The germline gives CDR1 LNHDA, CDR2 SQIVND (reference sequence). The CDR3 spans 13 residues. The V and J ends lost 5 bases and 8 bases respectively, with 15 bases between them.

The chain links TRBV4-2 to TRBJ2-3; 10 nucleotides agree with TRBD2. Germline loops: CDR1 LGHNA, CDR2 YNFKEQ. V shed 0 bases, J shed 1 base, and the junction held 1 base outside the gene matches. The CDR3 is 16 residues long. The CDR3 sequence: CASSQDLAGGTDTQYF. The CDR3 region has the DNA TGTGCCAGCAGCCAAGATCTAGCGGGAGGCACAGATACGCAGTATTTT.